This TCR beta chain was found in a study of cytomegalovirus exposure and HLA in healthy donors. A remark on this clone: Antigen unknown.

This CDR3 has 16 residues. The germline gives CDR1 SGHRS, CDR2 YFSETQ. V gave up 5 bases and J gave up 4 bases; unmatched junction bases: 11. Study findings and constraints: Researchers left out some V segments, among them TRBV6-2 and TRBV6-3, as indistinguishable.

With 60 Vbeta and 13 Jbeta primers, the PCR was carried out. TCRdb's copy holds only in-frame clones and misses some; the assay was immunoSEQ multiplex PCR. The table lists over 100,000 clones, 77% of them singletons. Source material: PBMCs. The chain joins TRBV5-1 to TRBJ2-3; TRBD2 matches 9 bases. This receptor was taken from a male donor in good health and CMV-seropositive. In nucleotides, the CDR3 is TGCGCCAGCAGGAGATTCAGCGGGGGGACACCAGATACGCAGTATTTT. This translates into CASRRFSGGTPDTQYF. Full variable domain (remainder filled in from reference TRBV5-1 and TRBJ2-3): KAGVTQTPRYLIKTRGQQVTLSCSPISGHRSVSWYQQTPGQGLQFLFEYFSETQRNKGNFPGRFSGRQFSNSRSEMNVSTLELGDSALYLCASRRFSGGTPDTQYFGPGTRLTVL.